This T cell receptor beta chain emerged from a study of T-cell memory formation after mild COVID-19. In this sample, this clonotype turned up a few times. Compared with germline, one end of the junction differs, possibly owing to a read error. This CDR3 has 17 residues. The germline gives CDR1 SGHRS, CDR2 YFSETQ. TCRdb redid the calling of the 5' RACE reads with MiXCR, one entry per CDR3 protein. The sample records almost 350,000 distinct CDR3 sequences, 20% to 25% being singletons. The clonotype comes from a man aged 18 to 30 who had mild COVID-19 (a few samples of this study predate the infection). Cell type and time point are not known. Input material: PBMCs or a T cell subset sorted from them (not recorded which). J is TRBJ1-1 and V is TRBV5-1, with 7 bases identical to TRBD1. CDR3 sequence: CASRLELGTVKNTEAFF. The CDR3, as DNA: TGCGCCAGCAGATTGGAGTTAGGGACAGTTAAGAACACTGAAGCTTTCTTT.